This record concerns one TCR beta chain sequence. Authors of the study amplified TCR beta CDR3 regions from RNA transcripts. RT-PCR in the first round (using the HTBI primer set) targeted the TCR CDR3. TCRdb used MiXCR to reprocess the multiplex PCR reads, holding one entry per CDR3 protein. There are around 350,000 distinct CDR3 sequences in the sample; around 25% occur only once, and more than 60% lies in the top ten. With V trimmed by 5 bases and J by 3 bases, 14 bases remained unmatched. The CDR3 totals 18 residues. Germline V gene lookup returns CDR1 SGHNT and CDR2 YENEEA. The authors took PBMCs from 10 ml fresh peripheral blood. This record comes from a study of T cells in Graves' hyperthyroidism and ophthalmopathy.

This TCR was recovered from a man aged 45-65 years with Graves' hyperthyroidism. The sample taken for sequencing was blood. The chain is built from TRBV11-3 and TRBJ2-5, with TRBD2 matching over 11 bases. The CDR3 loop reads CASSLTGTSGHWEETQYF. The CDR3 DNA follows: TGTGCCAGCAGCCTAACCGGGACTAGCGGCCACTGGGAAGAGACCCAGTACTTC. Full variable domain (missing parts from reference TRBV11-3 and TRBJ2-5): EAGVVQSPRYKIIEKKQPVAFWCNPISGHNTLYWYLQNLGQGPELLIRYENEEAVDDSQLPKDRFSAERLKGVDSTLKIQPAELGDSAVYLCASSLTGTSGHWEETQYFGPGTRLLVL.